The clone carrying this T cell receptor beta chain was seen only a few times. This record belongs to a study of type 1 and type 2 diabetes patients. Donors had no other autoimmune disease or infection in four weeks. Each participant gave 8 to 10 milliliters of peripheral blood. Amplification started from genomic DNA. The TCR beta CDR3 region was amplified using 30 forward and 13 reverse primers. Via MiXCR, TCRdb re-called the multiplex PCR reads, giving one row per CDR3 protein. The sample gives 270,000 or so distinct CDR3 sequences, roughly 48% of which show up once; roughly 15% is in the top ten. The sequence was obtained from a man aged 18 to 30 with type 2 diabetes. Specimen: peripheral blood mononuclear cells (PBMCs).

DNA for the CDR3: TGTGCCAGCAGCTTGGGAGGGGATGGCTATGGCTACACCTTC. Amino acids: CASSLGGDGYGYTF. The chain joins TRBV7-9 to TRBJ1-2, with D tentatively TRBD1 (5 bases). Germline V gene data show CDR1 as SEHNR and CDR2 as FQNEAQ (reference sequence). The CDR3 extends over 14 amino acids. The ends were cut back, 3 bases at V and 4 bases at J, with 12 bases in the middle.